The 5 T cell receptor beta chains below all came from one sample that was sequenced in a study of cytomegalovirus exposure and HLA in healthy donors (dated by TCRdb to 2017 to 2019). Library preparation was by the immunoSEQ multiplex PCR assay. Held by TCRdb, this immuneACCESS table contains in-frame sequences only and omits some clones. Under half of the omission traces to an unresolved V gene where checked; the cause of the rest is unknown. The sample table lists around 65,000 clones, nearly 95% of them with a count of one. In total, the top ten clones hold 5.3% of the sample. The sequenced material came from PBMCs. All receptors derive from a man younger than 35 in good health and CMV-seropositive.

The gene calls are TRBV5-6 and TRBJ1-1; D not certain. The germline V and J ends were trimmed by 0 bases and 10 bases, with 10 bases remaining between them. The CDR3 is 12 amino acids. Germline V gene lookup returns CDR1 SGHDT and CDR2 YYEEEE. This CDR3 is CASSLVRGLAFF. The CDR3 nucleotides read TGTGCCAGCAGCTTGGTCCGGGGTTTAGCTTTCTTT.

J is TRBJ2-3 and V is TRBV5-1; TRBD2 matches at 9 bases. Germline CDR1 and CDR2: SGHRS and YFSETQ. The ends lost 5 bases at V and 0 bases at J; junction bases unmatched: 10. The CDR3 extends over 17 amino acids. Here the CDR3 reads CASRPTLAGSSTDTQYF. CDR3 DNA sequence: TGCGCCAGCAGACCGACACTAGCGGGCAGTAGCACAGATACGCAGTATTTT. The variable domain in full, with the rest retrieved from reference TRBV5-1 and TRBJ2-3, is KAGVTQTPRYLIKTRGQQVTLSCSPISGHRSVSWYQQTPGQGLQFLFEYFSETQRNKGNFPGRFSGRQFSNSRSEMNVSTLELGDSALYLCASRPTLAGSSTDTQYFGPGTRLTVL.

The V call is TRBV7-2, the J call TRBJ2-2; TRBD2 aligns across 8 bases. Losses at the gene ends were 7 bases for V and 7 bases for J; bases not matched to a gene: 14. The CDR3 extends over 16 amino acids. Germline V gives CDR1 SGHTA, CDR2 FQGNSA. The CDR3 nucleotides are TGTGCCAGCATGGGTCAGGGACTAGATAGGGTCGGGGAGCTGTTTTTT. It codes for CASMGQGLDRVGELFF. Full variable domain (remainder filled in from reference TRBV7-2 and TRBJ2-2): GAGVSQSPSNKVTEKGKDVELRCDPISGHTALYWYRQSLGQGLEFLIYFQGNSAPDKSGLPSDRFSAERTGGSVSTLTIQRTQQEDSAVYLCASMGQGLDRVGELFFGEGSRLTVL.

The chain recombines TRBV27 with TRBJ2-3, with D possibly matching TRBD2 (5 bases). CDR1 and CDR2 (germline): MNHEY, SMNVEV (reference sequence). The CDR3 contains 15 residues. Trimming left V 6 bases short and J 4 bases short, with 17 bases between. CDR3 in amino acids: CASSRNVEGADTQYF. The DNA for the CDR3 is TGTGCCAGCAGCCGCAATGTAGAGGGTGCAGATACGCAGTATTTT.

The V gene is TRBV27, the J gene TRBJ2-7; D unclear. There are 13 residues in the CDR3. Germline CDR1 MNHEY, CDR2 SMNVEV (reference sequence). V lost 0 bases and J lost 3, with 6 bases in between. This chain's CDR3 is CASSLSRLYEQYF. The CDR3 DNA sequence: TGTGCCAGCAGTTTATCTCGACTCTACGAGCAGTACTTC.